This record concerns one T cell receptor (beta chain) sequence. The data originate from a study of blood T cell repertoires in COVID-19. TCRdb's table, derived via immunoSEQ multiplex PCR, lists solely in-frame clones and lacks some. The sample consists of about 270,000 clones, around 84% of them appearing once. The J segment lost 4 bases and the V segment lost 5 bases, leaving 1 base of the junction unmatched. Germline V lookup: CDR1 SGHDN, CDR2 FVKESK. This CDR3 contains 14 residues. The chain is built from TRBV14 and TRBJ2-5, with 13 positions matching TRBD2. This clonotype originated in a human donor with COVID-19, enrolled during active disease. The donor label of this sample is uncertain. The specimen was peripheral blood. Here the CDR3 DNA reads TGTGCCAGCAGCGGACTAGCGGGAGCAGAGACCCAGTACTTC. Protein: CASSGLAGAETQYF.